One and the same sample provided the 28 T cell receptor beta chains below, sequenced in a study of coeliac disease. Method: immunoSEQ multiplex PCR; TCRdb's copy keeps in-frame clones and lacks some. The sample lists about 9,400 clones, roughly 70% occurring once. The sequenced sample consisted of lamina propria lymphocytes from the gut. Receptors were obtained from a woman aged 55-69 years with celiac disease.

In this sample, this clone turned up a few times. The rearrangement joins TRBV4-2 to TRBJ2-5; D is possibly TRBD2 (5 bases). CDR3 size: 14 residues. The germline V gene has CDR1 LGHNA and CDR2 YNFKEQ. The V end lost 0 bases, the J end lost 5 bases, and 10 bases lay between the germline ends. The CDR3 spells CASSQDPREETQYF. The DNA of the CDR3 is TGTGCCAGCAGCCAAGATCCGAGGGAGGAGACCCAGTACTTC.

The J gene is TRBJ1-1, the V gene TRBV18, with 10 bases lining up with TRBD1. The CDR3 is 16 amino acids. Germline assignment: CDR1 KGHSH and CDR2 LQKENI. The J segment lost 5 bases and the V segment lost 3 bases, leaving 9 bases of the junction unmatched. For the CDR3, the DNA is TGTGCCAGCTCACCCCGACAGGGGGCGATAAGAACTGAAGCTTTCTTT. It specifies CASSPRQGAIRTEAFF.

The chain uses TRBV5-1 and TRBJ2-4; TRBD1 matches 8 bases. The CDR3 has 16 residues. Germline trimming cut 4 bases from V and 1 base from J; bases unmatched to any gene: 7. The germline V gene has CDR1 SGHRS and CDR2 YFSETQ. The CDR3 region has the DNA TGCGCCAGCAGCCCACAGGGGGGTTTGGCCAAAAACATTCAGTACTTC. Amino acids: CASSPQGGLAKNIQYF.

The chain is built from TRBV6-1 and TRBJ2-7; 8 bases fit TRBD1. The CDR3 covers 15 residues. CDR1 is MNHNS and CDR2 is SASEGT in the germline V gene. Trimming at V came to 1 base and at J to 0 bases, leaving 2 bases not matched to a gene. The CDR3 sequence is CASSEGTGSSYEQYF. The CDR3 DNA sequence: TGTGCCAGCAGTGAAGGGACAGGGAGCTCCTACGAGCAGTACTTC.

V and J are TRBV18 and TRBJ2-3; 7 bases agree with TRBD1. CDR1 and CDR2 (germline): KGHSH, LQKENI. V dropped 4 bases and J dropped 2; count of bases not matched to a gene: 6. The CDR3 extends over 15 amino acids. This CDR3 reads CASSRDGQATDTQYF. The CDR3 DNA is TGTGCCAGCTCACGCGACGGACAGGCCACAGATACGCAGTATTTT.

The chain uses TRBV10-3 and TRBJ2-7; the D gene is possibly TRBD1 (6 bases). Germline-derived CDR1 and CDR2 are ENHRY and SYGVKD. The CDR3 length is 13 residues. V lost 5 bases to trimming and J lost 2 bases, with 10 bases between them. The CDR3 nucleotides read TGTGCCATCAGTAAGACAGGACCCTACGAGCAGTACTTC. Translation: CAISKTGPYEQYF.

V usage is TRBV4-3 and J usage is TRBJ1-1, with D perhaps TRBD1 (6 bases). V was trimmed by 4 bases and J by 6 bases, leaving 18 bases between them. Per germline, CDR1 LGHNA and CDR2 YSLEER. CDR3 size: 15 residues. DNA of the CDR3: TGCGCCAGCAGCCTGGATACAGGGATCCTCGCTGAAGCTTTCTTT. Amino acid sequence: CASSLDTGILAEAFF.

This clone occurred a few times. The chain is built from TRBV9 and TRBJ2-7; 7 nucleotides agree with TRBD1. Germline assignment: CDR1 SGDLS and CDR2 YYNGEE. J lost 6 bases, V lost 3 bases, and 9 bases had no gene match. The CDR3 loop spans 14 amino acids. In nucleotides, the CDR3 is TGTGCCAGCAGCGGTCGACAGGGACACCTCGAGCAGTACTTC. Its protein is CASSGRQGHLEQYF.

This sequence joins TRBV9 and TRBJ2-1, with a tentative D call TRBD2 (5 bases). From germline, CDR1 is SGDLS and CDR2 YYNGEE. V gave up 8 bases and J gave up 0 bases, with 15 bases separating them. The CDR3 is made up of 15 amino acids. The DNA of the CDR3 is TGTGCCAGTAACAACCGGGAACACTCCTACAATGAGCAGTTCTTC. It encodes CASNNREHSYNEQFF.

The chain carries TRBV10-3 and TRBJ2-1; 14 bases are shared with TRBD2. V was pared by 10 bases and J by 6 bases, with 2 bases of the junction left unmatched. This CDR3 is built from 13 residues. The germline V gene encodes CDR1 ENHRY and CDR2 SYGVKD. CDR3 region: CATGTSGSNEQFF. The DNA of the CDR3 is TGTGCCACCGGGACTAGCGGGAGCAATGAGCAGTTCTTC.

V usage is TRBV5-4 and J usage is TRBJ2-2; D uncertain. The CDR3 is made up of 14 amino acids. The germline V gene encodes CDR1 SGHNT and CDR2 YYREEE (reference sequence). Trimming left V 4 bases short and J 1 base short, with 8 bases between. CDR3 loop: CASSASENTGELFF. The CDR3 DNA follows: TGTGCCAGCAGCGCCAGCGAGAACACCGGGGAGCTGTTTTTT.

The gene calls are TRBV13 and TRBJ1-1; no reliable D call. Germline assignment: CDR1 PRHDT and CDR2 FYEKMQ (reference sequence). V gave up 4 bases and J gave up 4 bases, with 7 bases separating them. The CDR3 runs 12 residues. The DNA for the CDR3 is TGTGCCAGCAGCTCCCAGGTCACTGAAGCTTTCTTT. Amino acids: CASSSQVTEAFF.

J is TRBJ1-1 and V is TRBV6-5, with D possibly matching TRBD1 (5 bases). Germline-derived CDR1 and CDR2 are MNHEY and SVGAGI. The length of the CDR3 is 14 residues. The V end was cut by 4 bases, the J end by 9 bases, with 18 bases between. CDR3 nucleotides: TGTGCCAGCAGTTCGAGGACCGCCCAGGGAAAAGCTTTCTTT. Translated, it gives CASSSRTAQGKAFF.

The J gene is TRBJ2-2, the V gene TRBV9, with 12 bases that match TRBD1. Germline-derived CDR1 and CDR2 are SGDLS and YYNGEE. Trimming took 3 bases from V and 5 from J; bases not matched to a gene: 5. The CDR3 extends over 16 amino acids. The CDR3 nucleotides are TGTGCCAGCAGCGCGGGGACAGGGGGCAAAACCGGGGAGCTGTTTTTT. Protein: CASSAGTGGKTGELFF. Using reference TRBV9 and TRBJ2-2 for the parts outside the CDR3, the full variable domain is DSGVTQTPKHLITATGQRVTLRCSPRSGDLSVYWYQQSLDQGLQFLIQYYNGEERAKGNILERFSAQQFPDLHSELNLSSLELGDSALYFCASSAGTGGKTGELFFGEGSRLTVL.

This chain uses TRBV5-5 with TRBJ1-4; possibly TRBD1 for D (5 bases). The CDR3 loop spans 15 amino acids. CDR1 is SGHKS and CDR2 is YYEKEE in the germline V gene (reference sequence). The V and J ends lost 2 bases and 4 bases respectively, with 12 bases between them. The CDR3 DNA reads TGTGCCAGCAGCTTTCCCGGGGGAGGTAATGAAAAACTGTTTTTT. Translated: CASSFPGGGNEKLFF.

The genes are TRBV7-8 and TRBJ2-7, with a tentative D call TRBD1 (6 bases). V lost 2 bases, J lost 4 bases, and 12 bases lay in between. The CDR3 sequence is 14 residues long. The germline CDR1 and CDR2 sequences are SGHVS and FQNEAQ. The CDR3 bases are TGTGCCAGCAGCTTAAGGGACATTAGGTACGAGCAGTACTTC. This sequence encodes CASSLRDIRYEQYF.

The chain joins TRBV9 to TRBJ2-1; TRBD1 aligns across 8 bases. Germline assignment: CDR1 SGDLS and CDR2 YYNGEE. J lost 0 bases, V lost 4 bases, and 6 bases had no gene match. The CDR3 runs 16 residues. The CDR3 spells CASSPEDRGSYNEQFF. Written as DNA, the CDR3 is TGTGCCAGCAGCCCCGAAGACAGGGGCTCCTACAATGAGCAGTTCTTC.

The CDR3 DNA sequence: TGTGCCAGCAGTGAGGCGGGGGGGTCCTACAATGAGCAGTTCTTC. This gives the protein CASSEAGGSYNEQFF. V is TRBV2 and J is TRBJ2-1, with TRBD2 matching 9 bases. Germline CDR1 is SNHLY and CDR2 is FYNNEI. The CDR3 is 15 amino acids. J gave up 1 base and V 3 bases, and 1 base lay outside the gene matches.

The J gene is TRBJ1-1, the V gene TRBV9; tentatively, D is TRBD1 (6 bases). The CDR3 is 15 amino acids. CDR1 and CDR2 (germline): SGDLS, YYNGEE. Deletions cut 3 bases from V and 6 bases from J, with 18 bases between. The CDR3 is CASSAQTGLHAEAFF. CDR3 sequence (DNA): TGTGCCAGCAGCGCACAGACAGGTCTACACGCTGAAGCTTTCTTT.

This chain links TRBV5-4 with TRBJ1-5; tentative D call: TRBD1 (5 bases). Per germline, CDR1 SGHNT and CDR2 YYREEE (reference sequence). Trimming stripped 2 bases from V and 1 base from J, with 13 bases between. The CDR3 has 16 residues. The CDR3 DNA follows: TGTGCCAGCAGCTTAGGGGCCCCTAAAAGCAATCAGCCCCAGCATTTT. Its protein is CASSLGAPKSNQPQHF. The full variable domain, rest sourced from reference TRBV5-4 and TRBJ1-5, is ETGVTQSPTHLIKTRGQQVTLRCSSQSGHNTVSWYQQALGQGPQFIFQYYREEENGRGNFPPRFSGLQFPNYSSELNVNALELDDSALYLCASSLGAPKSNQPQHFGDGTRLSIL.

This clone was seen a few times. This chain links TRBV4-1 with TRBJ2-7; 10 positions agree with TRBD2. J lost 4 bases, V lost 4 bases, and 16 bases had no gene match. This CDR3 comprises 18 residues. CDR1 and CDR2 (germline): MGHRA, YSYEKL. CDR3 loop: CASSLVRPGLATGYEQYF. DNA of the CDR3: TGCGCCAGCAGCCTAGTTAGGCCGGGACTAGCGACGGGTTACGAGCAGTACTTC.

This chain uses TRBV4-1 with TRBJ2-7, with TRBD2 matching over 8 bases. The germline gives CDR1 MGHRA, CDR2 YSYEKL. With 0 bases clipped from V and 0 bases from J, the junction kept 1 base outside the gene matches. The CDR3 extends over 15 amino acids. The CDR3 DNA is TGCGCCAGCAGCCAAGAACTAGCGGCCTCCTACGAGCAGTACTTC. This sequence encodes CASSQELAASYEQYF.

V is TRBV18 and J is TRBJ1-1; D remains ambiguous. Germline CDR1 and CDR2: KGHSH and LQKENI. The CDR3 extends over 12 amino acids. V dropped 7 bases and J dropped 6 bases, with 12 bases sitting between them. The DNA of the CDR3 is TGTGCCAGCTGGGGAGGGAGCCCTGAAGCTTTCTTT. Its protein is CASWGGSPEAFF.

The V call is TRBV27, the J call TRBJ2-5; 15 bases match TRBD2. CDR3 length equals 17 residues. The V segment lost 3 bases and the J segment 5 bases; nucleotides outside the gene matches: 7. Germline values: CDR1 MNHEY, CDR2 SMNVEV (reference sequence). In DNA, the CDR3 is TGTGCCAGCAGTTTCACAGGACTAGCGGGGGGGCTTGAGACCCAGTACTTC. It encodes CASSFTGLAGGLETQYF.

The rearrangement links TRBV7-2 to TRBJ1-5, with D hard to call. The CDR3 loop spans 13 amino acids. The germline V gene has CDR1 SGHTA and CDR2 FQGNSA. Trimming took off 2 bases at V and 5 bases at J, with 7 bases between the two ends. In DNA form, the CDR3 reads TGTGCCAGCAGCTTACTAGAGGATCAGCCCCAGCATTTT. Its translation is CASSLLEDQPQHF.

The genes are TRBV30 and TRBJ1-2; the match to TRBD1 covers 8 bases. The trim removed 4 bases at V and 4 bases at J, leaving 5 bases unmatched. This CDR3 comprises 13 residues. CDR1 and CDR2 from the germline V gene are GTSNPN and SVGIG (reference sequence). The CDR3 coding sequence is TGTGCCTGGACCGACAGGGGAGCCTATGGCTACACCTTC. Amino acid sequence: CAWTDRGAYGYTF.

The DNA for the CDR3 is TGCGCCAGCAGCTTGTTCAGGGCAGTTTATCAGCCCCAGCATTTT. This codes for CASSLFRAVYQPQHF. The chain employs TRBV5-1 and TRBJ1-5; a weak D match, TRBD1 (5 bases). The ends were cut back, 1 base at V and 5 bases at J, with 13 bases in the middle. The CDR3 extends over 15 amino acids. Per germline, CDR1 SGHRS and CDR2 YFSETQ.

This clone showed up just a few times. V and J are TRBV10-1 and TRBJ2-7; TRBD1 is a possible D gene (6 bases). V was clipped by 0 bases and J by 6 bases, with 6 bases between them. The CDR3 has 12 amino acids. Germline CDR1 WNHNN, CDR2 SYGVQD (reference sequence). The CDR3 is CASSESGAEQYF. In nucleotides, the CDR3 is TGCGCCAGCAGTGAGTCGGGGGCCGAGCAGTACTTC.